These 24 T cell receptor beta chains were sequenced from one sample in a study of cytomegalovirus exposure and HLA in healthy donors. PCR involved 60 Vbeta and 13 Jbeta primers. Profiling relied on immunoSEQ multiplex PCR, and the TCRdb table lists in-frame clones only, not all of them. The sample includes 65,000 to 100,000 clones, 65% to 80% of them seen just once. The sample taken for sequencing was PBMCs. All receptors come from a man between 40 and 49 years old in good health and CMV-seronegative.

This clone occurred a few times. Because the CDR3 is missing its conserved closing phenylalanine or tryptophan, this is likely a read error. The chain recombines TRBV4-3 with TRBJ1-3; D unresolved. This CDR3 is 16 amino acids long. Between the trimmed V and J ends, which lost 1 base and 2 bases, there was a span of 12 bases. Germline V gene sequence: CDR1 LGHNA, CDR2 YSLEER. The CDR3 spells CASSQAEGRPGNTIYV. For the CDR3, the DNA is TGCGCCAGCAGCCAAGCTGAGGGAAGGCCTGGAAACACCATATATGTT.

The rearrangement uses TRBV5-4 and TRBJ2-5, with 12 bases identical to TRBD1. Germline CDR1 reads SGHNT; CDR2 reads YYREEE (reference sequence). The CDR3 loop spans 14 amino acids. The V and J ends lost 2 bases and 5 bases, in that order; junction bases with no gene match: 1. CDR3 sequence: CASSFGTGGETQYF. The CDR3 region has the DNA TGTGCCAGCAGCTTTGGGACAGGGGGCGAGACCCAGTACTTC.

This clone showed up just once. The rearrangement uses TRBV18 and TRBJ1-2; no firm D call. CDR1 and CDR2 from the germline V gene are KGHSH and LQKENI. The ends were cut back, 2 bases at V and 8 bases at J, with 18 bases in the middle. The CDR3 sequence is 15 residues long. DNA for the CDR3: TGTGCCAGCTCACCAAATGTCCACCGGTCCCGGGGCTACACCTTC. It specifies CASSPNVHRSRGYTF.

This sequence joins TRBV7-2 and TRBJ1-1, with 9 bases fitting TRBD1. CDR1 and CDR2 from the germline V gene are SGHTA and FQGNSA. V gave up 1 base and J gave up 5 bases; unmatched junction bases: 8. There are 16 residues in the CDR3. In DNA, the CDR3 is TGTGCCAGCAGCTTAGGGGGGACAGGGCACGGGACTGAAGCTTTCTTT. Residues: CASSLGGTGHGTEAFF.

This clone appeared a few times. V gene TRBV4-2 combines with J gene TRBJ2-3; possibly TRBD2 for D (7 bases). Trimming shortened V by 7 bases and J by 3 bases, and 20 bases separated the two germline ends. This CDR3 region has 16 residues. In germline, CDR1 is LGHNA, CDR2 YNFKEQ. Here the CDR3 reads CASTVEGGAKTDTQYF. Written as DNA, the CDR3 is TGTGCCAGCACCGTCGAGGGGGGGGCCAAAACAGATACGCAGTATTTT.

This clone has a handful of counts. The gene calls are TRBV7-2 and TRBJ2-6, with D unclear. The CDR3 sequence is 16 residues long. Germline assignment: CDR1 SGHTA and CDR2 FQGNSA. V was cut by 5 bases and J by 4 bases, with 15 bases left in between. This chain's CDR3 is CASSLTSSWGANVLTF. For the CDR3, the DNA is TGTGCCAGCAGCCTTACTTCCTCGTGGGGGGCCAACGTCCTGACTTTC.

This chain joins TRBV7-7 and TRBJ2-5, with 7 bases aligning to TRBD1. Trimming removed 2 bases from V and 4 bases from J; junction bases left unmatched: 7. The CDR3 spans 15 residues. The V gene's germline CDR1 is SSHAT and CDR2 FNYEAQ (reference sequence). In DNA, the CDR3 is TGTGCCAGCAGCTTAAACAGGGGTGCTCGAGAGACCCAGTACTTC. Its translation: CASSLNRGARETQYF.

V and J are TRBV5-1 and TRBJ2-3; TRBD2 matches at 7 bases. Per the germline V gene, CDR1 is SGHRS and CDR2 is YFSETQ. V trimming: 3 bases; J trimming: 0 bases; junction bases outside the gene matches: 13. The CDR3 extends over 18 amino acids. The CDR3 DNA is TGCGCCAGCAGCTCCGGCCTGCAAAGCGGGGATAGCACAGATACGCAGTATTTT. This codes for CASSSGLQSGDSTDTQYF.

Only one count was recorded for this clone. The rearrangement joins TRBV6-4 to TRBJ2-3; the D gene is possibly TRBD1 (6 bases). V was clipped by 4 bases and J by 0 bases, with 8 bases between them. Per germline, CDR1 MRHNA and CDR2 SNTAGT. The CDR3 covers 14 residues. CDR3 nucleotide sequence: TGTGCCAGCAGTGCGCAGGGGAGCACAGATACGCAGTATTTT. Residues: CASSAQGSTDTQYF.

This chain uses TRBV9 with TRBJ2-5, with a possible D match to TRBD2 (5 bases). The CDR3 is 14 amino acids. Trimming stripped 0 bases from V and 3 bases from J, with 9 bases between. The germline V gene encodes CDR1 SGDLS and CDR2 YYNGEE. The DNA for the CDR3 is TGTGCCAGCAGCGTAGTGGCGGGTAAAGAGACCCAGTACTTC. It specifies CASSVVAGKETQYF.

V is TRBV4-3 and J is TRBJ2-5, with TRBD1 identical over 9 bases. The J call could be wrong; TRBJ2-7 is a better fit for the DNA end. Germline V gives CDR1 LGHNA, CDR2 YSLEER. This CDR3 comprises 16 residues. The CDR3 reads CASSQQTGGYSYEQYF. For the CDR3, the DNA is TGCGCCAGCAGCCAACAGACAGGGGGTTACTCCTACGAGCAGTACTTC.

The V gene is TRBV7-2, the J gene TRBJ1-2, with 8 bases fitting TRBD1. CDR3 length equals 14 residues. The J segment lost 7 bases and the V segment lost 5 bases, leaving 9 bases of the junction unmatched. CDR1 is SGHTA and CDR2 is FQGNSA in the germline V gene. The CDR3 coding sequence is TGTGCCAGCAGCCTCCTCCGGACAGGGTTTGGCTACACCTTC. Amino acids: CASSLLRTGFGYTF.

The V call is TRBV4-3, the J call TRBJ1-5, with D unclear. Trimming stripped 2 bases from V and 7 bases from J, with 12 bases between. The germline gives CDR1 LGHNA, CDR2 YSLEER. The CDR3 totals 14 residues. CDR3 bases: TGCGCCAGCAGCCAACAGCGGGTCAGGCAGCCCCAGCATTTT. Protein: CASSQQRVRQPQHF.

This CDR3 is CASSSAPPGTGSRDTQYF. In DNA form, the CDR3 reads TGTGCCAGCAGCTCTGCCCCCCCCGGGACAGGGTCAAGAGATACGCAGTATTTT. The rearrangement uses TRBV7-2 and TRBJ2-3; 9 bases fit TRBD1. Trimming at V came to 4 bases and at J to 5 bases, leaving 16 bases not matched to a gene. Germline CDR1 SGHTA, CDR2 FQGNSA. This CDR3 contains 18 residues.

This chain connects TRBV5-8 to TRBJ2-1, with TRBD2 identical over 9 bases. Germline V CDR1 and CDR2: SGHTS, YDEGEE. Germline trimming cut 4 bases from V and 4 bases from J; bases unmatched to any gene: 6. The CDR3 runs to 15 residues. Here the CDR3 reads CASSRRTSAYNEQFF. In nucleotides, the CDR3 is TGTGCCAGCAGCCGGCGGACTAGCGCATACAATGAGCAGTTCTTC.

The J gene is TRBJ1-6, the V gene TRBV30, with D possibly matching TRBD1 (6 bases). V was trimmed by 2 bases and J by 3 bases, leaving 14 bases between them. The germline gives CDR1 GTSNPN, CDR2 SVGIG (reference sequence). This CDR3 is built from 16 residues. Written as DNA, the CDR3 is TGTGCCTGGAGTTCACAGGGTGGGCTCTATAATTCACCCCTCCACTTT. Its translation: CAWSSQGGLYNSPLHF.

The chain carries TRBV4-1 and TRBJ2-7; TRBD2 aligns across 7 bases. With 3 bases clipped from V and 6 bases from J, the junction kept 8 bases outside the gene matches. Germline-derived CDR1 and CDR2 are MGHRA and YSYEKL. The CDR3 consists of 14 residues. The chain's CDR3 is CASSHGGGSGEQYF. CDR3 in DNA: TGCGCCAGCAGCCATGGGGGAGGGAGCGGCGAGCAGTACTTC.

In regard to this clone: An end of the junction does not agree with germline; a read error may underlie this. The V gene is TRBV7-9, the J gene TRBJ2-2, with 7 bases that match TRBD2. Germline CDR1 is SEHNR and CDR2 is FQNEAQ (reference sequence). The CDR3 extends over 12 amino acids. As DNA, the CDR3 is TGTTCCAGCAAGCGGGACGCCGGGGAGCTGTTTTTT. Translation: CSSKRDAGELFF.

V is TRBV7-9 and J is TRBJ2-2; weak D call: TRBD2 (5 bases). Trimming pared 5 bases from V and 5 bases from J, leaving 12 bases between. CDR3 size: 14 residues. Germline CDR1 and CDR2: SEHNR and FQNEAQ (reference sequence). This CDR3 is CASSPPRETGELFF. The CDR3 DNA reads TGTGCCAGCAGCCCCCCTCGGGAAACCGGGGAGCTGTTTTTT.

This clone was found a few times. The rearrangement joins TRBV7-2 to TRBJ1-3; 11 bases match TRBD1. The length of the CDR3 is 16 residues. Trimming removed 6 bases from V and 7 bases from J; junction bases left unmatched: 11. The germline V gene has CDR1 SGHTA and CDR2 FQGNSA. CDR3 amino acids: CASRQSPGTGGNTIYF. The CDR3 nucleotides read TGTGCCAGCAGACAATCCCCCGGGACAGGGGGTAACACCATATATTTT.

This sequence joins TRBV28 and TRBJ2-1; tentatively, D is TRBD1 (5 bases). This CDR3 has 19 residues. Germline values: CDR1 MDHEN, CDR2 SYDVKM. V gave up 2 bases and J gave up 3 bases, with 23 bases separating them. CDR3 loop: CASSLIVVRQLNYYNEQFF. Written as DNA, the CDR3 is TGTGCCAGCAGTTTAATCGTGGTTAGACAGCTTAATTACTACAATGAGCAGTTCTTC.

The chain has TRBV19 and TRBJ2-7; D is possibly TRBD2 (5 bases). The CDR3 contains 11 residues. Germline CDR1 is LNHDA and CDR2 is SQIVND (reference sequence). The V end was cut by 1 base, the J end by 10 bases, with 8 bases between. CDR3 sequence reads: CASSIGGHQYF. For the CDR3, the DNA is TGTGCCAGTAGTATAGGCGGGCATCAGTACTTC. Complete variable domain (other parts from reference TRBV19 and TRBJ2-7): DGGITQSPKYLFRKEGQNVTLSCEQNLNHDAMYWYRQDPGQGLRLIYYSQIVNDFQKGDIAEGYSVSREKKESFPLTVTSAQKNPTAFYLCASSIGGHQYFGPGTRLTVT.

Only a few counts were recorded for this clone. The rearrangement joins TRBV9 to TRBJ1-4; 12 bases are a match to TRBD1. V lost 4 bases and J lost 8; bases outside the gene matches: 9. The CDR3 contains 16 residues. Per germline, CDR1 SGDLS and CDR2 YYNGEE. The CDR3 DNA reads TGTGCCAGCAGCCTAACCCCGGGACAGGGGGCGGAAAAACTGTTTTTT. Encoded protein: CASSLTPGQGAEKLFF.

This chain connects TRBV2 to TRBJ1-2, with a weak D call TRBD1 (6 bases). The V end was cut by 8 bases, the J end by 8 bases, with 18 bases between. This CDR3 is built from 13 residues. Germline lookup yields CDR1 SNHLY and CDR2 FYNNEI. CDR3 DNA sequence: TGTGCCAGCGAAGAAAACAGGGTGGGGGGCTACACCTTC. Residues: CASEENRVGGYTF.